Listed here are 23 T cell receptor beta chains from one sample, sequenced in a study of T cells after yellow fever vaccination. TCRdb redid the calling of the 5' RACE reads with MiXCR, one entry per CDR3 protein. The table includes approximately 550,000 distinct CDR3 sequences, approximately 21% detected once. The sample in question was PBMCs, obtained 15 days after the yellow fever booster vaccination. These receptors were obtained from a man aged 25-40 years who received the YFV17D yellow fever vaccine.

This chain joins TRBV25-1 and TRBJ1-2; no clear D gene. Germline V gives CDR1 MGHDK, CDR2 SYGVNS. This CDR3 spans 11 amino acids. V lost 7 bases and J 5 bases, leaving 8 bases between the germline ends. The CDR3 region has the DNA TGTGCCAGCATGGAGAATTATGGCTACACCTTC. It is translated as CASMENYGYTF.

The rearrangement links TRBV5-6 to TRBJ1-5; TRBD1 might be the D (5 bases). The CDR3 covers 14 residues. CDR1 and CDR2 from the germline V gene are SGHDT and YYEEEE. V lost 3 bases to trimming and J lost 7 bases, with 14 bases between them. The CDR3 DNA sequence: TGTGCCAGCAGCTACCGAGGGCAGGGACAGCCCCAGCATTTT. Protein: CASSYRGQGQPQHF.

This clonotype was seen only once. This chain connects TRBV12-3 or TRBV12-4 to TRBJ2-5; D is perhaps TRBD2 (5 bases). The CDR3 totals 13 residues. The ends were cut back, 2 bases at V and 10 bases at J, with 14 bases in the middle. The CDR3 loop is CASSLSGTRGQYF. The CDR3 nucleotides read TGTGCCAGCAGTTTAAGCGGAACGCGAGGCCAGTACTTC.

V usage is TRBV6-2 or TRBV6-3 and J usage is TRBJ2-7; D call uncertain. The CDR3 extends over 13 amino acids. Germline V lookup: CDR1 MNHEY, CDR2 SVGEGT. V was shortened by 4 bases and J by 2 bases, with 9 bases between the two germline ends. Here the CDR3 reads CASSLAVTYEQYF. The CDR3 nucleotides read TGTGCCAGCAGTTTGGCCGTAACCTACGAGCAGTACTTC.

The chain links TRBV5-6 to TRBJ2-7; D might be TRBD2 (6 bases). The germline V gene encodes CDR1 SGHDT and CDR2 YYEEEE. V lost 3 bases, J lost 1 base, and 11 bases lay in between. CDR3 length equals 14 residues. CDR3: CASSWGDGSYEQYF. DNA for the CDR3: TGTGCCAGCAGCTGGGGGGACGGTTCCTACGAGCAGTACTTC.

The chain carries TRBV14 and TRBJ2-3; the match to TRBD1 covers 11 bases. Germline CDR1 SGHDN, CDR2 FVKESK. This CDR3 comprises 16 residues. V lost 4 bases, J lost 4 bases, and 7 bases stayed unmatched. DNA for the CDR3: TGTGCCAGCAGCCGACTGGACAGGGGGCGACCAGATACGCAGTATTTT. Encoded protein: CASSRLDRGRPDTQYF.

This clonotype was seen more than once but under ten times. The chain links TRBV10-3 to TRBJ2-1; D is possibly TRBD1 or TRBD2 (5 bases each). The CDR3 runs 10 residues. Trimming took 8 bases from V and 10 from J, leaving 9 bases between them. Germline values: CDR1 ENHRY, CDR2 SYGVKD. The DNA for the CDR3 is TGTGCCATCGGGGGTTTAGAGCAGTTCTTC. Amino acid sequence: CAIGGLEQFF.

Only a few counts were recorded for this clonotype. The J gene is TRBJ2-2, the V gene TRBV5-1; D unresolved. The V end lost 0 bases, the J end lost 1 base, and 10 bases lay between the germline ends. Germline V CDR1 and CDR2: SGHRS, YFSETQ. This CDR3 spans 16 amino acids. DNA of the CDR3: TGCGCCAGCAGCTTGGAACCGGGCCGGAACACCGGGGAGCTGTTTTTT. Translated, it gives CASSLEPGRNTGELFF. Variable domain in full (rest from reference TRBV5-1 and TRBJ2-2): KAGVTQTPRYLIKTRGQQVTLSCSPISGHRSVSWYQQTPGQGLQFLFEYFSETQRNKGNFPGRFSGRQFSNSRSEMNVSTLELGDSALYLCASSLEPGRNTGELFFGEGSRLTVL.

This sequence joins TRBV29-1 and TRBJ1-1; D perhaps matches TRBD1 (6 bases). The CDR3 has 13 amino acids. V was shortened by 3 bases and J by 5 bases, with 13 bases between the two germline ends. The germline V gene encodes CDR1 SQVTM and CDR2 ANQGSEA. DNA of the CDR3: TGCAGCGTTGAGTGGGGGCGCGGTACTGAAGCTTTCTTT. Its protein is CSVEWGRGTEAFF.

The chain couples TRBV9 to TRBJ2-1, with a possible D match to TRBD1 (5 bases). V shed 2 bases and J shed 9 bases, with 15 bases lying between them. Germline CDR1 and CDR2: SGDLS and YYNGEE. The CDR3 covers 14 residues. The DNA for the CDR3 is TGTGCCAGCAGCGTGACATATACCCAGGGTGAGCAGTTCTTC. This translates into CASSVTYTQGEQFF.

This clonotype was counted a few times. The V and J genes are TRBV4-3 and TRBJ2-6; D is undetermined. The germline V and J ends were trimmed by 0 bases and 0 bases, with 6 bases remaining between them. In germline, CDR1 is LGHNA, CDR2 YSLEER. CDR3 size: 16 residues. The CDR3 sequence is CASSQEWSSGANVLTF. CDR3 bases: TGCGCCAGCAGCCAAGAGTGGAGCTCTGGGGCCAACGTCCTGACTTTC.

This clonotype has just a few counts. The V gene is TRBV5-1, the J gene TRBJ2-6; TRBD1 matches at 9 bases. The length of the CDR3 is 19 residues. The V segment lost 0 bases and the J segment 0 bases; nucleotides outside the gene matches: 7. From germline, CDR1 is SGHRS and CDR2 YFSETQ. The CDR3 sequence: CASSLGPGQGSSGANVLTF. The CDR3 DNA reads TGCGCCAGCAGCTTGGGGCCGGGACAGGGAAGCTCTGGGGCCAACGTCCTGACTTTC.

This clonotype appeared a few times. The V call is TRBV11-2, the J call TRBJ2-5, with a weak D call TRBD2 (7 bases). There are 14 residues in the CDR3. Trimming cost V 1 base and J 9 bases, with 15 bases left between them. The germline CDR1 and CDR2 sequences are SGHAT and FQNNGV. The CDR3 DNA sequence: TGTGCCAGCAGCTTAGCGATGGGAGGGGGGCCCCAGTACTTC. This translates into CASSLAMGGGPQYF.

This clonotype has more than one count but fewer than ten. The V and J genes are TRBV18 and TRBJ2-5, with 13 bases matching TRBD2. The germline gives CDR1 KGHSH, CDR2 LQKENI. This CDR3 contains 16 residues. Trimming at V came to 4 bases and at J to 2 bases, leaving 4 bases not matched to a gene. The CDR3 reads CASSRGLAGLQETQYF. CDR3 in DNA: TGTGCCAGCTCACGGGGACTAGCGGGACTACAAGAGACCCAGTACTTC.

In its sample, this clonotype was seen a few times. The chain recombines TRBV4-1 with TRBJ2-1; TRBD2 aligns across 16 bases. V gave up 1 base and J gave up 0 bases; unmatched junction bases: 9. The germline V gene has CDR1 MGHRA and CDR2 YSYEKL. The CDR3 extends over 21 amino acids. The CDR3 region has the DNA TGCGCCAGCAGCCAAGGCCCCGGGACTAGCGGGGGGGGGAGCTCCTACAATGAGCAGTTCTTC. This codes for CASSQGPGTSGGGSSYNEQFF.

This clonotype was found a few times. The genes are TRBV6-2 or TRBV6-3 and TRBJ2-2; a possible D gene is TRBD2 (5 bases). The V and J ends lost 3 bases and 9 bases respectively, with 17 bases between them. CDR1 is MNHEY, CDR2 SVGEGT, per germline. The CDR3 is 15 residues long. Here the CDR3 DNA reads TGTGCCAGCAGTTATAACCGTCGGGAACTTCGGGAGCTGTTTTTT. Protein sequence: CASSYNRRELRELFF.

This clonotype was seen a few times. The V and J genes are TRBV10-2 and TRBJ2-3; either TRBD1 or TRBD2 may fit D (5 bases each). This CDR3 is built from 15 residues. Germline V gene lookup returns CDR1 WSHSY and CDR2 SAAADI. V was pared by 6 bases and J by 1 base, with 14 bases between. CDR3 DNA: TGCGCCAGCAGCCTAACTAGAGGGGGCACAGATACGCAGTATTTT. Its translation: CASSLTRGGTDTQYF.

The genes are TRBV7-9 and TRBJ2-5, with a weak D call TRBD1 (5 bases). Germline V gene sequence: CDR1 SEHNR, CDR2 FQNEAQ (reference sequence). This CDR3 has 13 amino acids. Trimming pared 8 bases from V and 5 bases from J, leaving 15 bases between. The CDR3 region has the DNA TGTGCCAGCGGGATATGGGGCGACGAGACCCAGTACTTC. Amino acid sequence: CASGIWGDETQYF.

This rearrangement joins TRBV4-3 to TRBJ2-2, with D unclear. The CDR3 totals 15 residues. CDR1 is LGHNA and CDR2 is YSLEER in the germline V gene. Trimming took 1 base from V and 5 from J, leaving 11 bases between them. The CDR3 DNA reads TGCGCCAGCAGCCAAGTTCAGGCGGTAACCGGGGAGCTGTTTTTT. As protein: CASSQVQAVTGELFF.

The V gene is TRBV20-1, the J gene TRBJ2-3; D unclear. The V end was cut by 6 bases, the J end by 4 bases, with 8 bases between. CDR1 and CDR2 (germline): DFQATT, SNEGSKA (reference sequence). This CDR3 region has 11 residues. The CDR3 coding sequence is TGCAGTGCACCTTTTCCAGATACGCAGTATTTT. It is translated as CSAPFPDTQYF.

This clonotype occurred a few times. The chain couples TRBV20-1 to TRBJ2-7, with TRBD1 matching 8 bases. The CDR3 is made up of 15 amino acids. V was pared by 5 bases and J by 4 bases, with 13 bases of the junction left unmatched. Germline lookup yields CDR1 DFQATT and CDR2 SNEGSKA (reference sequence). The CDR3 loop reads CSARSRDRSAYEQYF. The CDR3 DNA follows: TGCAGTGCTCGGTCCCGGGACAGGAGCGCTTACGAGCAGTACTTC.

V usage is TRBV7-9 and J usage is TRBJ2-7; D is unresolved. Germline values: CDR1 SEHNR, CDR2 FQNEAQ (reference sequence). Trimming removed 5 bases from V and 7 bases from J, with 12 bases in between. The CDR3 has 12 amino acids. The CDR3 region is CASSIRLGEQYF. CDR3 nucleotides: TGTGCCAGCAGCATACGTCTTGGAGAGCAGTACTTC.

This clonotype appeared a few times. The chain recombines TRBV12-3 or TRBV12-4 with TRBJ2-7, with 7 nucleotides matching TRBD1. J was trimmed by 4 bases and V by 6 bases; bases with no gene match: 9. The CDR3 length is 14 residues. CDR3 amino acids: CASRPPTGMYEQYF. The CDR3 region has the DNA TGTGCCAGCAGACCCCCGACAGGGATGTACGAGCAGTACTTC.